This T cell receptor (beta chain) is from a study of T cells in Graves' hyperthyroidism and ophthalmopathy. Study results and limitations: Ophthalmopathy was model-predicted a median approximately 6.9 months pre-onset.

CDR3 length equals 15 residues. CDR1 is MNHEY, CDR2 SVGAGI, per germline. RNA transcripts provided the source from which TCR beta CDR3 regions were amplified. First-round RT-PCR targeting the TCR CDR3 was performed with the HTBI primer set. TCRdb reprocessed the multiplex PCR reads via MiXCR and lists one record per CDR3 protein. The sample yields hundreds of thousands of distinct CDR3 sequences, under 45% seen once. The count of this clonotype is one. The antigen is undetermined. A much more abundant neighbour one base away suggests this may be a read error. This rearrangement joins TRBV6-5 to TRBJ1-5; D may be TRBD1 (6 bases). The receptor was isolated from a woman aged 40-49 years with Graves' hyperthyroidism. Sequenced sample: blood. The CDR3 reads CAISYQIQGNQPQHF. CDR3 nucleotides: TGTGCCATCAGTTACCAAATACAGGGAAATCAGCCCCAGCATTTT.